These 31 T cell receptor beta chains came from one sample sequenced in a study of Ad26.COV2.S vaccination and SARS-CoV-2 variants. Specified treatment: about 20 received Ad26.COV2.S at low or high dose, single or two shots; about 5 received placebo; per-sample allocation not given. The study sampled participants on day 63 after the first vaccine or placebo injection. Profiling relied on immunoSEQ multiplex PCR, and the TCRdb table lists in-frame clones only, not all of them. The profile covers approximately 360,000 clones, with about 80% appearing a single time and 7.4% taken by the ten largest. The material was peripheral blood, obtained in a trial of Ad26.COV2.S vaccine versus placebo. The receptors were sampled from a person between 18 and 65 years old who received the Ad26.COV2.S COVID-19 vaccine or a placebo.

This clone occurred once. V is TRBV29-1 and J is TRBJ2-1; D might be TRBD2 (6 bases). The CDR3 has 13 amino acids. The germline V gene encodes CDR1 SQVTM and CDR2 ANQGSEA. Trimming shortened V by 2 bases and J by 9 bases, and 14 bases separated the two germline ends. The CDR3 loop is CSVERERLGEQFF. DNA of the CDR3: TGCAGCGTTGAACGGGAGAGACTGGGTGAGCAGTTCTTC.

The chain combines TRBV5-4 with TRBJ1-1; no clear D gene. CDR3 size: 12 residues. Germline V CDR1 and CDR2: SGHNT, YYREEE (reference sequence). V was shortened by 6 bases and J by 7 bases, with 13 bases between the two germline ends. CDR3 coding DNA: TGTGCCAGCACCATTGACGGCTTTGAAGCTTTCTTT. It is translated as CASTIDGFEAFF.

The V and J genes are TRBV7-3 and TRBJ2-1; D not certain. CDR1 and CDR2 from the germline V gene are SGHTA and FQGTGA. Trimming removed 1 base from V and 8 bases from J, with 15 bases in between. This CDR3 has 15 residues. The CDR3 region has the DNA TGTGCCAGCAGCTTAAGGACGGGTCGGACCCATGAGCAGTTCTTC. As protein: CASSLRTGRTHEQFF.

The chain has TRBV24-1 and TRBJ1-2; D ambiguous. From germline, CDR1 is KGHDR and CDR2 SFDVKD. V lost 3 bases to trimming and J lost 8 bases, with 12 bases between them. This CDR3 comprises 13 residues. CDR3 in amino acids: CATSDTQTEGYTF. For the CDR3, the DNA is TGTGCCACCAGTGATACCCAAACGGAGGGCTACACCTTC.

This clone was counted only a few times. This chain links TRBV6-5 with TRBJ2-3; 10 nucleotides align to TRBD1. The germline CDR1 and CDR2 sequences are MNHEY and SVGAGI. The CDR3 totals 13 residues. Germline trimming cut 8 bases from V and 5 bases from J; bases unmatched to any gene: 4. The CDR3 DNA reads TGTGCCAGCGGGACAGGGGCTCGAGATACGCAGTATTTT. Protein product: CASGTGARDTQYF.

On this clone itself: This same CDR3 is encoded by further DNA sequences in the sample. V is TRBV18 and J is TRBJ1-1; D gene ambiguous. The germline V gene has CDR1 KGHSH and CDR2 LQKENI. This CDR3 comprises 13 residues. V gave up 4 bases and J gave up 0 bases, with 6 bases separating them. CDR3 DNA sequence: TGTGCCAGCTCACAGGGCTTGAACACTGAAGCTTTCTTT. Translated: CASSQGLNTEAFF.

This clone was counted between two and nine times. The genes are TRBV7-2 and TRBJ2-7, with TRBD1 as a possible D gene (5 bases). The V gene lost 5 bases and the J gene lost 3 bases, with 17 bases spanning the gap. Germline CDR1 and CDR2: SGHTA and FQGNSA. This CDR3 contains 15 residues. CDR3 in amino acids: CASSIRQLPYYEQYF. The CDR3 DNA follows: TGTGCCAGCAGCATCCGACAGCTCCCATACTACGAGCAGTACTTC.

CDR3 loop: CATSRVLQGANVLTF. The CDR3 coding sequence is TGTGCCACCAGCAGAGTCCTACAGGGGGCCAACGTCCTGACTTTC. The chain is built from TRBV15 and TRBJ2-6; no firm D call. The V end was cut by 1 base, the J end by 4 bases, with 8 bases between. The CDR3 totals 15 residues. CDR1 LNHNV and CDR2 YYDKDF come from the germline V gene (reference sequence).

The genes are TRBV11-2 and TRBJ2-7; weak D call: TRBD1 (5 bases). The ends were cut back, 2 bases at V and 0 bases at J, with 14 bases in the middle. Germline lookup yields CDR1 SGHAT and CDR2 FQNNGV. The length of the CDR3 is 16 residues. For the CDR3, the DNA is TGTGCCAGCAGCTTATTACACAGGCCTTTCTCCTACGAGCAGTACTTC. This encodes CASSLLHRPFSYEQYF. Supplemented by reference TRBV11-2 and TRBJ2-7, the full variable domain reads EAGVAQSPRYKIIEKRQSVAFWCNPISGHATLYWYQQILGQGPKLLIQFQNNGVVDDSQLPKDRFSAERLKGVDSTLKIQPAKLEDSAVYLCASSLLHRPFSYEQYFGPGTRLTVT.

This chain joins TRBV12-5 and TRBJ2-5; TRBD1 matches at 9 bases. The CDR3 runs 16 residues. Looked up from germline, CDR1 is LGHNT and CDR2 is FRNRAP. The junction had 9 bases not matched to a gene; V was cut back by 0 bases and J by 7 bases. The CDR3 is CASGLVWDRVKVTQYF. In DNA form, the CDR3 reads TGTGCTAGTGGTTTGGTATGGGACAGGGTAAAGGTGACCCAGTACTTC.

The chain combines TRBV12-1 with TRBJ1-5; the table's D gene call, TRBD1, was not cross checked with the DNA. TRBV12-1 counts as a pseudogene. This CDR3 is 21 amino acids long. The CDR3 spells CASSFHKGTGKGLRSNQPQHF. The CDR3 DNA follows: TGTGCCAGCAGCTTCCACAAAGGGACAGGGAAGGGTCTCAGGAGCAATCAGCCCCAGCATTTT.

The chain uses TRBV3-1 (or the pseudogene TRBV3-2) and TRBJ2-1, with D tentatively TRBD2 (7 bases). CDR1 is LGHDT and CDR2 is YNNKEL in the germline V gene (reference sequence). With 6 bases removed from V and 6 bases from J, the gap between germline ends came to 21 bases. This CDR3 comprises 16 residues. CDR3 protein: CASSAVGAGDPNEQFF. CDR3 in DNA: TGTGCCAGCAGTGCCGTGGGGGCGGGGGACCCCAATGAGCAGTTCTTC.

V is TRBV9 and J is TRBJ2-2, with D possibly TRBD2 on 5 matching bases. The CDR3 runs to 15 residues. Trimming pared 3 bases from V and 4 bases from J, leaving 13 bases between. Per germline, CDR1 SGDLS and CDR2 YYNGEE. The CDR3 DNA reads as TGTGCCAGCAGCGCCACGCAGCGGCTCACCGGGGAGCTGTTTTTT. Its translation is CASSATQRLTGELFF.

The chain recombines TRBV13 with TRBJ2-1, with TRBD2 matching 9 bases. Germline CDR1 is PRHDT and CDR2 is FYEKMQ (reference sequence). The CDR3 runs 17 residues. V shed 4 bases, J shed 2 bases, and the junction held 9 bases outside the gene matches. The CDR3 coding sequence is TGTGCCAGCAGCTCTCGTAGTAGCGGGAGCCCCTACAATGAGCAGTTCTTC. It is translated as CASSSRSSGSPYNEQFF.

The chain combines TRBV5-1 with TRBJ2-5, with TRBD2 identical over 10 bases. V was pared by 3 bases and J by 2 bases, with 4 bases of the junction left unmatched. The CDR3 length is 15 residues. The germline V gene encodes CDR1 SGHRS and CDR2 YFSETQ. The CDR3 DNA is TGCGCCAGCAGCTACTCTAGCGGGAGACAAGAGACCCAGTACTTC. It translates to CASSYSSGRQETQYF.

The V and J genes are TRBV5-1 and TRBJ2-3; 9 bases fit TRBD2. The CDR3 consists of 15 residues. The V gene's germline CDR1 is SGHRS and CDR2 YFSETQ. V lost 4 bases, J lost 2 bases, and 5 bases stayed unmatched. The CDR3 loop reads CASSRLAGYTDTQYF. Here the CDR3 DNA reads TGCGCCAGCAGCCGTCTAGCGGGGTACACAGATACGCAGTATTTT.

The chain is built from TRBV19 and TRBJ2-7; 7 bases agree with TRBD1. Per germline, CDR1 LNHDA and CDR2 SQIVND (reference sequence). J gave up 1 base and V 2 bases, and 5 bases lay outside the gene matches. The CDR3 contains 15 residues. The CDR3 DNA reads TGTGCCAGTAGTATAAGTCAGGGGGTGTCCTACGAGCAGTACTTC. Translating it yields CASSISQGVSYEQYF.

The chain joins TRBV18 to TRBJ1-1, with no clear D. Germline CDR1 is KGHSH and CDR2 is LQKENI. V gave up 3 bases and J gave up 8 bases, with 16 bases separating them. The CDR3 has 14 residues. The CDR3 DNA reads TGTGCCAGCTCACCGACGTCCCGGTTCCTAGAAGCTTTCTTT. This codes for CASSPTSRFLEAFF.

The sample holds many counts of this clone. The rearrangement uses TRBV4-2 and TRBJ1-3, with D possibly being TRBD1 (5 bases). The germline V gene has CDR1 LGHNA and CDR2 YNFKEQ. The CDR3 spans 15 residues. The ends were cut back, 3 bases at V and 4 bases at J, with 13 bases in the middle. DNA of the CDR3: TGTGCCAGCAGCCAGGAGGGGACTGCCGGAAACACCATATATTTT. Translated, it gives CASSQEGTAGNTIYF.

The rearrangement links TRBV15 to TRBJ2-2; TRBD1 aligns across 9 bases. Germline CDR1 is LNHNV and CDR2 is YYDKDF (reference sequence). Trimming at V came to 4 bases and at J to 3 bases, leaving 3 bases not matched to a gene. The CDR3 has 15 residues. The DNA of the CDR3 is TGTGCCACCAGCAAGGGACAGGGTCACACCGGGGAGCTGTTTTTT. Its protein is CATSKGQGHTGELFF.

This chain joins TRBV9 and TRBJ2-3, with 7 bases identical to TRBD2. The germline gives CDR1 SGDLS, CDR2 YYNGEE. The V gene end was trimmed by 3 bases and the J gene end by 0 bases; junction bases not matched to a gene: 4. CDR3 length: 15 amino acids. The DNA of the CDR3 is TGTGCCAGCAGCGGCGGGGGTAGGAGCACAGATACGCAGTATTTT. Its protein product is CASSGGGRSTDTQYF.

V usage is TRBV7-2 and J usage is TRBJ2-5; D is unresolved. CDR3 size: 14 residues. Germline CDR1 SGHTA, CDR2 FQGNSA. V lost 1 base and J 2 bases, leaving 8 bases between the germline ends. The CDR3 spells CASSLGPAQETQYF. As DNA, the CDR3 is TGTGCCAGCAGCTTAGGGCCAGCACAAGAGACCCAGTACTTC. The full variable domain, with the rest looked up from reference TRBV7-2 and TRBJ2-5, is GAGVSQSPSNKVTEKGKDVELRCDPISGHTALYWYRQSLGQGLEFLIYFQGNSAPDKSGLPSDRFSAERTGGSVSTLTIQRTQQEDSAVYLCASSLGPAQETQYFGPGTRLLVL.

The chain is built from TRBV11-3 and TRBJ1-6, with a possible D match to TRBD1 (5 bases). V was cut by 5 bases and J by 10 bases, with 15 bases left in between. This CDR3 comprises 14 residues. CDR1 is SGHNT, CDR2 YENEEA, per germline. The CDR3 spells CASSRRGKGSPLHF. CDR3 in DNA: TGTGCCAGCAGCCGTCGGGGGAAGGGGTCACCCCTCCACTTT.

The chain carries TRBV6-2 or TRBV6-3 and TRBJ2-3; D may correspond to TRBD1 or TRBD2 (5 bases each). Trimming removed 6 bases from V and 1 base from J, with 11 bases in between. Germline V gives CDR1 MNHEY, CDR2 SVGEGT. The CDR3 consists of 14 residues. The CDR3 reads CASSPGRRTDTQYF. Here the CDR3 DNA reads TGTGCCAGCAGCCCGGGACGGCGCACAGATACGCAGTATTTT.

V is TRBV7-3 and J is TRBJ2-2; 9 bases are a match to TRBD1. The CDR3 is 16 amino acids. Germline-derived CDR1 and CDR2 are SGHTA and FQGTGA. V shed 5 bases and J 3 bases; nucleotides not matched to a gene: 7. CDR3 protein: CASSPRTGEYTGELFF. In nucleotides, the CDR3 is TGTGCCAGCAGCCCTCGGACAGGGGAATACACCGGGGAGCTGTTTTTT. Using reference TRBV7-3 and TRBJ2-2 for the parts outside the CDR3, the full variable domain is GAGVSQTPSNKVTEKGKYVELRCDPISGHTALYWYRQSLGQGPEFLIYFQGTGAADDSGLPNDRFFAVRPEGSVSTLKIQRTERGDSAVYLCASSPRTGEYTGELFFGEGSRLTVL.

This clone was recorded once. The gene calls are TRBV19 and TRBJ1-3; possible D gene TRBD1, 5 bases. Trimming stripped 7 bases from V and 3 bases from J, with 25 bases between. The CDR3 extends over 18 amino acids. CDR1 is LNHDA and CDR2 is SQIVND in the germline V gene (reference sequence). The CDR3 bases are TGTGCCAGTAAGCTATCGGCTACGGGGGTCAAGGATGGAAACACCATATATTTT. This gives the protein CASKLSATGVKDGNTIYF.

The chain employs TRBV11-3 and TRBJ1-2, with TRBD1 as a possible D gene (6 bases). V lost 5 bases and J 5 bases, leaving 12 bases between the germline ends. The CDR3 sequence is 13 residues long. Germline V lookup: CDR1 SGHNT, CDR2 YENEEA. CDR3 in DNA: TGTGCCAGCAGCCCGGGACAATTGTATGGCTACACCTTC. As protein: CASSPGQLYGYTF.

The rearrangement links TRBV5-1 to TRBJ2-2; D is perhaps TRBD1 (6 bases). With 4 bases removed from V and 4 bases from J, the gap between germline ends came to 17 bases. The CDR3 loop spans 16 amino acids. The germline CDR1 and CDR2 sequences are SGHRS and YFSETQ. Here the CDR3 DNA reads TGCGCCAGCAGCCTTCGGCAGGGGCTTGGCACCGGGGAGCTGTTTTTT. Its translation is CASSLRQGLGTGELFF. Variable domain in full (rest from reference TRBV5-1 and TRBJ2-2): KAGVTQTPRYLIKTRGQQVTLSCSPISGHRSVSWYQQTPGQGLQFLFEYFSETQRNKGNFPGRFSGRQFSNSRSEMNVSTLELGDSALYLCASSLRQGLGTGELFFGEGSRLTVL.

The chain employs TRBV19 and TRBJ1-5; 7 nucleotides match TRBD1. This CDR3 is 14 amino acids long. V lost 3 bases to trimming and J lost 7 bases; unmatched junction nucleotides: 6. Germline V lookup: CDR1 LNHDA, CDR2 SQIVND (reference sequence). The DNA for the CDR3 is TGTGCCAGTAGTATGACAGGGAGAGGCCAGCCCCAGCATTTT. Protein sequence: CASSMTGRGQPQHF.

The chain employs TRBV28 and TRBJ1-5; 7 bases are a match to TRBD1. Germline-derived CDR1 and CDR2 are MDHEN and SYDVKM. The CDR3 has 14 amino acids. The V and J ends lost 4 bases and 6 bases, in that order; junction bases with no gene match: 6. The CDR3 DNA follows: TGTGCCAGCAGTTGGACAGGTTACGGTCAGCCCCAGCATTTT. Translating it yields CASSWTGYGQPQHF.

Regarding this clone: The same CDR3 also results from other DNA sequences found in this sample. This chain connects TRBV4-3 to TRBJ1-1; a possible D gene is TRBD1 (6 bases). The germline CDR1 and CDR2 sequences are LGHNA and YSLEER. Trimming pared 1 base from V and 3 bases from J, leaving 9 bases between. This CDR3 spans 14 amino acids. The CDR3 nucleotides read TGCGCCAGCAGCCAAGTAGAGGGGGACACTGAAGCTTTCTTT. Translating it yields CASSQVEGDTEAFF.